This T cell receptor beta chain was recovered during a study of blood T cell repertoires in COVID-19. In the study overall: From T cells, B-cell-depleted T cells, or PBMCs came the material, which was cDNA or gDNA.

The CDR3 sequence is 16 residues long. Per the study methods: Nucleated cell number was recorded as an estimate derived from reference gene primer amplification. Assay used: immunoSEQ multiplex PCR; TCRdb lists only in-frame clones, some missing. V, J and clone size are those of that table, while D and trimming were read from the DNA. The sample gives about 260,000 clones, 70% to 90% of which show up once; about 0.7% is in the top ten. To note about this clone: This specimen includes other DNA sequences encoding the same CDR3.

The specimen sequenced was peripheral blood. The chain combines TRBV21-1 with TRBJ2-6; the table calls TRBD2, which could not be checked here. TRBV21-1 is annotated as a pseudogene. This sequence was found in a human donor in a cohort sampled during active COVID-19. CDR3 amino acids: CASSRVMTSGANVLTF. The CDR3 DNA reads as TGTGCCAGCAGCAGGGTGATGACTTCTGGGGCCAACGTCCTGACTTTC.